Presented here are 29 T cell receptor beta chains from one specimen sequenced in a study of blood T cell repertoires in COVID-19. Some clones are missing from TCRdb's copy, which holds only in-frame ones; the method was immunoSEQ multiplex PCR. The sample includes tens of thousands of clones, about 87% seen only once; the top ten take 7% to 10%. The sequenced material came from peripheral blood. These receptors were taken from a human donor in a cohort sampled during active COVID-19.

For the CDR3, the DNA is TGTGCCAGCAGTTACCCCACTAGCGGGAGGGATCCGGGGTCCTACGAGCAGTACTTC. Translated, it gives CASSYPTSGRDPGSYEQYF. This chain uses TRBV28 with TRBJ2-7; 13 bases line up with TRBD2. Germline trimming cut 4 bases from V and 1 base from J; bases unmatched to any gene: 13. Germline CDR1 is MDHEN and CDR2 is SYDVKM. There are 19 residues in the CDR3.

CDR3 sequence reads: CASSRRLVTSTDTQYF. In nucleotides, the CDR3 is TGTGCCAGCAGCAGAAGACTAGTAACTAGCACAGATACGCAGTATTTT. The chain is built from TRBV5-5 and TRBJ2-3, with D possibly being TRBD2 (6 bases). Per germline, CDR1 SGHKS and CDR2 YYEKEE (reference sequence). Trimming cost V 4 bases and J 0 bases, with 15 bases left between them. This CDR3 spans 16 amino acids.

In its sample, this clone was seen once. The chain couples TRBV7-9 to TRBJ2-1; perhaps TRBD2 as D (6 bases). Trimming took 0 bases from V and 9 from J, leaving 12 bases between them. Germline CDR1 and CDR2: SEHNR and FQNEAQ (reference sequence). There are 14 residues in the CDR3. CDR3 nucleotides: TGTGCCAGCAGCTTAGCGGCGGGGTTGGGTGAGCAGTTCTTC. Translating gives CASSLAAGLGEQFF.

At least ten counts were recorded for this clone. The chain employs TRBV7-9 and TRBJ2-2, with TRBD1 as a possible D gene (6 bases). Deletions cut 4 bases from V and 4 bases from J, with 16 bases between. Germline CDR1 SEHNR, CDR2 FQNEAQ (reference sequence). CDR3 size: 16 residues. The CDR3: CASSWGRRSGTGELFF. In DNA form, the CDR3 reads TGTGCCAGCAGCTGGGGGCGCCGATCGGGCACCGGGGAGCTGTTTTTT.

This clone has a count of ten or more. This chain connects TRBV2 to TRBJ1-5, with D perhaps matching TRBD1 (6 bases). Per germline, CDR1 SNHLY and CDR2 FYNNEI. The V and J ends lost 7 bases and 0 bases respectively, with 13 bases between them. There are 15 residues in the CDR3. CDR3 protein: CASNYDRNSNQPQHF. The CDR3 coding sequence is TGTGCCAGCAACTATGACAGGAATAGCAATCAGCCCCAGCATTTT.

The rearrangement links TRBV5-1 to TRBJ1-4; 7 nucleotides align to TRBD1. Looked up from germline, CDR1 is SGHRS and CDR2 is YFSETQ. CDR3 size: 16 residues. V lost 4 bases, J lost 0 bases, and 6 bases stayed unmatched. CDR3 DNA sequence: TGCGCCAGCAGCCCCGGGACAGATGCAACTAATGAAAAACTGTTTTTT. It is translated as CASSPGTDATNEKLFF.

This clone was detected many times. V gene TRBV2 combines with J gene TRBJ1-5; TRBD1 is a possible D gene (5 bases). The ends were cut back, 4 bases at V and 6 bases at J, with 7 bases in the middle. The CDR3 totals 12 residues. Germline values: CDR1 SNHLY, CDR2 FYNNEI. The CDR3 coding sequence is TGTGCCAGCAGTGGTGGGGCTCAGCCCCAGCATTTT. This gives the protein CASSGGAQPQHF. The full variable domain, rest sourced from reference TRBV2 and TRBJ1-5, is EPEVTQTPSHQVTQMGQEVILRCVPISNHLYFYWYRQILGQKVEFLVSFYNNEISEKSEIFDDQFSVERPDGSNFTLKIRSTKLEDSAMYFCASSGGAQPQHFGDGTRLSIL.

The rearrangement uses TRBV7-8 and TRBJ1-6, with TRBD1 identical over 8 bases. The V and J ends lost 7 bases and 7 bases, in that order; junction bases with no gene match: 9. Germline V gene lookup returns CDR1 SGHVS and CDR2 FQNEAQ. The CDR3 loop spans 15 amino acids. DNA for the CDR3: TGTGCCAGCAAACTCGGACAGGGACAGAATTCACCCCTCCACTTT. Protein product: CASKLGQGQNSPLHF. The full variable domain, in which reference TRBV7-8 and TRBJ1-6 provide the parts outside the CDR3, is GAGVSQSPRYKVAKRGQDVALRCDPISGHVSLFWYQQALGQGPEFLTYFQNEAQLDKSGLPSDRFFAERPEGSVSTLKIQRTQQEDSAVYLCASKLGQGQNSPLHFGNGTRLTVT.

The chain couples TRBV6-2 or TRBV6-3 to TRBJ2-1, with 8 nucleotides matching TRBD1. Germline CDR1 MNHEY, CDR2 SVGEGT. The junction had 0 bases not matched to a gene; V was cut back by 2 bases and J by 0 bases. The CDR3 consists of 15 residues. CDR3 loop: CASSYDRGSYNEQFF. In nucleotides, the CDR3 is TGTGCCAGCAGTTACGACAGGGGCTCCTACAATGAGCAGTTCTTC.

V and J are TRBV28 and TRBJ2-1; D unresolved. Germline V gives CDR1 MDHEN, CDR2 SYDVKM. V was pared by 3 bases and J by 8 bases, with 5 bases between. The CDR3 is made up of 11 amino acids. The chain's CDR3 is CASSLEYEQFF. DNA for the CDR3: TGTGCCAGCAGTTTGGAGTATGAGCAGTTCTTC.

This chain connects TRBV28 to TRBJ1-1; D is unclear. This CDR3 comprises 12 residues. V gave up 3 bases and J gave up 3 bases, with 5 bases separating them. CDR1 and CDR2 (germline): MDHEN, SYDVKM. The CDR3 loop reads CASSFPHTEAFF. The DNA for the CDR3 is TGTGCCAGCAGTTTCCCTCACACTGAAGCTTTCTTT. Combining the CDR3 with reference TRBV28 and TRBJ1-1 gives the whole variable domain DVKVTQSSRYLVKRTGEKVFLECVQDMDHENMFWYRQDPGLGLRLIYFSYDVKMKEKGDIPEGYSVSREKKERFSLILESASTNQTSMYLCASSFPHTEAFFGQGTRLTVV.

The chain joins TRBV5-4 to TRBJ1-2; no clear D gene. The CDR3 is 13 amino acids. The germline V gene has CDR1 SGHNT and CDR2 YYREEE (reference sequence). V dropped 2 bases and J dropped 2 bases, with 7 bases sitting between them. The CDR3 protein is CASSLGGNYGYTF. The CDR3 bases are TGTGCCAGCAGCTTAGGAGGGAACTATGGCTACACCTTC.

This chain connects TRBV7-8 to TRBJ1-6; D unresolved. The CDR3 extends over 17 amino acids. Looked up from germline, CDR1 is SGHVS and CDR2 is FQNEAQ. The V gene lost 1 base and the J gene lost 3 bases, with 13 bases spanning the gap. The CDR3 DNA follows: TGTGCCAGCAGCTTAGTTGCAGGAATAATCTATAATTCACCCCTCCACTTT. It codes for CASSLVAGIIYNSPLHF.

V usage is TRBV19 and J usage is TRBJ2-4, with TRBD2 as a possible D gene (5 bases). The CDR3 totals 15 residues. Trimming took 4 bases from V and 13 from J, leaving 23 bases between them. Looked up from germline, CDR1 is LNHDA and CDR2 is SQIVND (reference sequence). CDR3 loop: CASSTWTSMRDPQYF. The CDR3 DNA is TGTGCCAGTAGTACGTGGACTTCTATGAGGGATCCACAGTACTTC.

The CDR3 reads CASVDRVWTEAFF. In DNA, the CDR3 is TGTGCCAGCGTAGACAGGGTTTGGACTGAAGCTTTCTTT. This chain connects TRBV19 to TRBJ1-1; the match to TRBD1 covers 7 bases. There are 13 residues in the CDR3. The V segment lost 9 bases and the J segment 5 bases; nucleotides outside the gene matches: 9. The V gene's germline CDR1 is LNHDA and CDR2 SQIVND (reference sequence).

The chain recombines TRBV29-1 with TRBJ1-3; D call uncertain. The CDR3 length is 13 residues. V dropped 6 bases and J dropped 0 bases, with 9 bases sitting between them. Germline V gene lookup returns CDR1 SQVTM and CDR2 ANQGSEA. The CDR3 loop is CSVLWSSGNTIYF. CDR3 nucleotide sequence: TGCAGCGTACTGTGGAGCTCTGGAAACACCATATATTTT.

The chain employs TRBV6-5 and TRBJ1-4, with 9 positions matching TRBD1. This CDR3 comprises 14 residues. In germline, CDR1 is MNHEY, CDR2 SVGAGI. The trim removed 6 bases at V and 8 bases at J, leaving 7 bases unmatched. As DNA, the CDR3 is TGTGCCAGCAGAACGGGACAGGGATGGGAAAAACTGTTTTTT. Translated, it gives CASRTGQGWEKLFF.

The chain links TRBV23-1 to TRBJ2-3, with 7 positions matching TRBD1. TRBV23-1 is designated an ORF whose function remains uncertain. The CDR3 sequence is 10 residues long. Trimming at V came to 9 bases and at J to 9 bases, leaving 3 bases not matched to a gene. The CDR3 loop is CARTGQTQYF. CDR3 nucleotide sequence: TGCGCCAGGACAGGGCAAACGCAGTATTTT.

V and J are TRBV10-1 and TRBJ2-1; a weak D match, TRBD1 (6 bases). V lost 10 bases and J lost 5, with 9 bases in between. The CDR3 consists of 11 residues. Germline loops: CDR1 WNHNN, CDR2 SYGVQD (reference sequence). The DNA for the CDR3 is TGCGCCAAGACAGGAGACAATGAGCAGTTCTTC. It yields the protein CAKTGDNEQFF.

For the CDR3, the DNA is TGCGCCAGCAGCGAGGGACTAGCGGGAGGGAATCAGTACTTC. Its protein product is CASSEGLAGGNQYF. J is TRBJ2-4 and V is TRBV5-1, with 16 bases identical to TRBD2. J lost 12 bases, V lost 4 bases, and 4 bases had no gene match. Germline-derived CDR1 and CDR2 are SGHRS and YFSETQ. The length of the CDR3 is 14 residues.

V and J are TRBV4-1 and TRBJ2-3; D is uncertain. The CDR3 loop spans 16 amino acids. Germline CDR1 and CDR2: MGHRA and YSYEKL. Trimming removed 1 base at V and 2 bases at J, with 13 bases between. CDR3 sequence: CASSQVQYPNTDTQYF. CDR3 DNA sequence: TGCGCCAGCAGCCAAGTTCAGTACCCAAACACAGATACGCAGTATTTT.

V and J are TRBV5-1 and TRBJ1-1, with D maybe TRBD1 (6 bases). CDR3 length: 16 amino acids. Trimming left V 0 bases short and J 1 base short, with 13 bases between. Germline V lookup: CDR1 SGHRS, CDR2 YFSETQ. The CDR3 DNA is TGCGCCAGCAGCTTGGCCACAGGGTTCAGGAACACTGAAGCTTTCTTT. Protein: CASSLATGFRNTEAFF.

The CDR3 bases are TGTGCCAGCAGCACTTGGGACAGGAAGAATGGCTACACCTTC. Translating it yields CASSTWDRKNGYTF. J is TRBJ1-2 and V is TRBV21-1; the DNA was not used to check the table's D call, TRBD1. TRBV21-1 is described as a pseudogene. The CDR3 extends over 14 amino acids.

This clone was counted once. V and J are TRBV24-1 and TRBJ2-5; the match to TRBD2 covers 7 bases. Germline V gene sequence: CDR1 KGHDR, CDR2 SFDVKD. This CDR3 has 18 residues. V shed 3 bases, J shed 9 bases, and the junction held 21 bases outside the gene matches. The CDR3 loop reads CATSDRSGAKTPVWAQYF. The CDR3 bases are TGTGCCACCAGTGATCGAAGCGGGGCGAAAACTCCTGTGTGGGCCCAGTACTTC.

Concerning this clone: A junction end diverges from the germline sequence, so it may reflect a read error. J is TRBJ2-2 and V is TRBV2, with 9 bases matching TRBD1. CDR1 SNHLY and CDR2 FYNNEI come from the germline V gene. The CDR3 consists of 15 residues. The CDR3 here is CASTTQGANIGELFF. CDR3 bases: TGTGCCAGCACCACACAGGGGGCGAACATCGGGGAGCTGTTTTTT.

This chain uses TRBV6-6 with TRBJ2-7, with 8 bases fitting TRBD1. With 6 bases clipped from V and 2 bases from J, the junction kept 9 bases outside the gene matches. The CDR3 length is 15 residues. The germline CDR1 and CDR2 sequences are MNHNY and SVGAGI (reference sequence). The CDR3 bases are TGTGCCAGCAGCAAGGACAGGGTCATTACCTACGAGCAGTACTTC. This gives the protein CASSKDRVITYEQYF.

The V call is TRBV4-1, the J call TRBJ2-7; 7 bases are a match to TRBD1. CDR1 MGHRA and CDR2 YSYEKL come from the germline V gene. The J segment lost 3 bases and the V segment lost 1 base, leaving 6 bases of the junction unmatched. The CDR3 is 15 amino acids. The CDR3: CASSQVRDSIYEQYF. As DNA, the CDR3 is TGCGCCAGCAGCCAAGTTCGGGACAGTATCTACGAGCAGTACTTC.

This rearrangement joins TRBV5-4 to TRBJ1-2; a weak D match, TRBD1 (6 bases). V was pared by 2 bases and J by 2 bases, with 10 bases between. The CDR3 is 14 amino acids. The germline V gene has CDR1 SGHNT and CDR2 YYREEE (reference sequence). CDR3 in amino acids: CASSFDQGNYGYTF. CDR3 sequence (DNA): TGTGCCAGCAGCTTCGACCAGGGGAACTATGGCTACACCTTC.

J is TRBJ1-4 and V is TRBV4-1; no clear D. CDR3 length equals 16 residues. The V end lost 1 base, the J end lost 0 bases, and 9 bases lay between the germline ends. The germline CDR1 and CDR2 sequences are MGHRA and YSYEKL. The chain's CDR3 is CASSQGVGATNEKLFF. DNA of the CDR3: TGCGCCAGCAGCCAAGGGGTCGGAGCAACTAATGAAAAACTGTTTTTT.